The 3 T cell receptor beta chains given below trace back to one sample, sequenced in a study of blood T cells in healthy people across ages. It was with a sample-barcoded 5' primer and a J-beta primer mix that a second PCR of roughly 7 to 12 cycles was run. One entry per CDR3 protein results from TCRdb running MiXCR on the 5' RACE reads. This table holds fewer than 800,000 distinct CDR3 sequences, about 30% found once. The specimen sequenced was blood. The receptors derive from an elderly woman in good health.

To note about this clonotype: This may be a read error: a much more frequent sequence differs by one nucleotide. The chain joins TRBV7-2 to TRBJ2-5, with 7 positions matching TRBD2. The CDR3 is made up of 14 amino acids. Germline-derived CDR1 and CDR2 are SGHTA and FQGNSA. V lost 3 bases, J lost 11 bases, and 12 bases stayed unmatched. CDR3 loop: CASSLPGTNNEQYF. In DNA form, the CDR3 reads TGTGCCAGCAGCTTGCCCGGGACTAACAATGAGCAGTACTTC.

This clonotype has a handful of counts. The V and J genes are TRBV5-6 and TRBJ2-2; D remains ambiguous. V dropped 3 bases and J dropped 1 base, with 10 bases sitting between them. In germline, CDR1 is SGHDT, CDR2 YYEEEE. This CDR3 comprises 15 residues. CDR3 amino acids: CASSYPLENTGELFF. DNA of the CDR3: TGTGCCAGCAGCTACCCACTGGAGAACACCGGGGAGCTGTTTTTT.

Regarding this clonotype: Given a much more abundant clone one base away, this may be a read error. The CDR3 nucleotides are TGTGCCAGCACCCGGAGGGTGGGGGGGCAGGAGACCCAGTTCTTC. This sequence encodes CASTRRVGGQETQFF. The chain has TRBV12-3 or TRBV12-4 and TRBJ2-1; D possibly corresponds to TRBD2 (7 bases). The CDR3 totals 15 residues. The V end lost 7 bases, the J end lost 13 bases, and 26 bases lay between the germline ends.